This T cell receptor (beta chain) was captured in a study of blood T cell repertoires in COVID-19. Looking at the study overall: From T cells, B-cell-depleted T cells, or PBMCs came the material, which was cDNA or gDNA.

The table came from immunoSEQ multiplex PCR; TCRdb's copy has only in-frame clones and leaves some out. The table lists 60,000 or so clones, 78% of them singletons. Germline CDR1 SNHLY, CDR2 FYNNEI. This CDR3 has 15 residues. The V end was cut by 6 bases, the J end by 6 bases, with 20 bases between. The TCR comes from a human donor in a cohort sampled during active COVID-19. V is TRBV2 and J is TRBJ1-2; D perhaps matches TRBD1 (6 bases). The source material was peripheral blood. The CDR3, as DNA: TGTGCCAGCAGCCTTCTAACAGGGAGAGGCGATGGCTACACCTTC. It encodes CASSLLTGRGDGYTF. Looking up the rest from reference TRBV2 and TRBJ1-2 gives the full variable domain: EPEVTQTPSHQVTQMGQEVILRCVPISNHLYFYWYRQILGQKVEFLVSFYNNEISEKSEIFDDQFSVERPDGSNFTLKIRSTKLEDSAMYFCASSLLTGRGDGYTFGSGTRLTVV.